This entry concerns a single TCR beta chain. Source study methods: Reference gene primer amplification in the assay estimated nucleated cell counts. Repertoires were generated with immunoSEQ multiplex PCR, while TCRdb's copy carries only in-frame clones and drops some. That table gives V, J and clone size, and the DNA gave D and trimming. The sample lists some 150,000 clones, about four fifths occurring once. The data stem from a study of blood T cell repertoires in COVID-19. Turning to the study itself: COVID-19 samples collected from the United States, Italy and Spain covered acute and convalescent phases. The cDNA or gDNA used as material had been derived from T cells, B-cell-depleted T cells, or PBMCs.

CDR3 length: 12 residues. Germline V gene lookup returns CDR1 SNHLY and CDR2 FYNNEI. V shed 11 bases, J shed 6 bases, and the junction held 10 bases outside the gene matches. The rearrangement joins TRBV2 to TRBJ2-7; TRBD2 agrees at 7 bases. The sequence derives from a woman older than 75 with acute or convalescent COVID-19. Sequencing was carried out using peripheral blood. DNA of the CDR3: TGTGCCTCCAACGGGGGGAGGGGCGAGCAGTACTTC. This codes for CASNGGRGEQYF.